This TCR beta chain came from a study of Ad26.COV2.S vaccination and SARS-CoV-2 variants. Study context: Intramuscularly, Ad26.COV2.S was given either once or twice, 56 days apart.

Comment on this clone: The target antigen is unknown.

General observations from the study: People who got the vaccine or the placebo had similar non-spike TCR breadth.

The treatment was: around 19 received Ad26.COV2.S at low or high dose, single or two shots; 5 received placebo; per-sample allocation not given. The samples date from day 63 after the first vaccine or placebo injection. The CDR3 runs to 13 residues. Germline CDR1 SNHLY, CDR2 FYNNEI. After removal of 6 bases from V and 0 bases from J, the junction contained 1 base not matched to a gene. Measured with immunoSEQ multiplex PCR; TCRdb has only the in-frame clones, and not every one. The sample has around 500,000 clones; roughly nine tenths are singletons. This TCR was recovered from a person between 18 and 65 years old who received the Ad26.COV2.S COVID-19 vaccine or a placebo. The rearrangement uses TRBV2 and TRBJ1-1; 7 bases line up with TRBD1. The sample in question was peripheral blood, obtained in a trial of Ad26.COV2.S vaccine versus placebo. In DNA, the CDR3 is TGTGCCAGCAGGGGACAGCTGAACACTGAAGCTTTCTTT. Residues: CASRGQLNTEAFF.